Listed below are T cell receptor beta chains from one sample, sequenced in a study of blood T cells in healthy people across ages. Using its own MiXCR run on the 5' RACE reads, TCRdb lists one record per CDR3 protein. Of under 1,100,000 distinct CDR3 sequences in the sample, under 30% were seen once. These data also featured in a second study, about T cells of mothers and their children.

Source material: blood. These receptors were taken from a girl aged 2 to 10 in good health. Each CDR3 is given with its conserved first and last residue. Fields, in order: V gene, clone size, D gene, J gene, CDR3 protein. The D gene is left open where the match is weak. Size is stated for part of the rows, as once, few or many counts, or as a class when the clone is expanded.

V gene: TRBV21-1; clone size: few; D gene: .; J gene: TRBJ2-7; CDR3 protein: CASSQTVARWYEQYF
V gene: TRBV6-5; clone size: .; D gene: .; J gene: TRBJ2-4; CDR3 protein: CASSYASGKRLRDIQYF
V gene: TRBV6-1; clone size: .; D gene: TRBD1; J gene: TRBJ2-3; CDR3 protein: CASRPQTGDGTDTQYF
V gene: TRBV5-1; clone size: few; D gene: .; J gene: TRBJ1-2; CDR3 protein: CASSMATTGLEYGYSF
V gene: TRBV5-5; clone size: few; D gene: TRBD1; J gene: TRBJ2-7; CDR3 protein: CASSSDRASYEQYF
V gene: TRBV9; clone size: few; D gene: TRBD1; J gene: .; CDR3 protein: CASSVGPGTGSYEQYF
V gene: TRBV20-1; clone size: few; D gene: TRBD1; J gene: TRBJ2-1; CDR3 protein: CSAIGQGAIEQFF
V gene: TRBV5-1; clone size: few; D gene: .; J gene: TRBJ2-3; CDR3 protein: CASSLAGQSTQYF
V gene: TRBV5-1; clone size: few; D gene: TRBD1; J gene: TRBJ2-5; CDR3 protein: CASTRDSLIQETQYF
V gene: TRBV29-1; clone size: few; D gene: .; J gene: TRBJ2-3; CDR3 protein: CSAVGRTDTQYF
V gene: TRBV4-3; clone size: .; D gene: .; J gene: TRBJ2-1; CDR3 protein: CASSQARLGTDNEQFF
V gene: TRBV6-1; clone size: .; D gene: TRBD2; J gene: .; CDR3 protein: CASSLGLAGMYDEQYF
V gene: TRBV20-1; clone size: .; D gene: TRBD1; J gene: TRBJ2-1; CDR3 protein: CSARNPAGGEYYNEQFF
V gene: TRBV5-1; clone size: .; D gene: .; J gene: TRBJ1-1; CDR3 protein: CASSYTLNTEAFF
V gene: TRBV7-3; clone size: .; D gene: TRBD2; J gene: TRBJ2-1; CDR3 protein: CASSLISLAGKFNEQFF
V gene: TRBV4-3; clone size: .; D gene: TRBD1; J gene: TRBJ2-5; CDR3 protein: CASSQDRAGGAPLVGETHYF
V gene: TRBV9; clone size: few; D gene: TRBD1; J gene: TRBJ2-7; CDR3 protein: CASSTGETYEQYF
V gene: TRBV6-1; clone size: few; D gene: TRBD2; J gene: .; CDR3 protein: CASSPHLAGGIDEQFF
V gene: TRBV4-3; clone size: .; D gene: .; J gene: TRBJ1-2; CDR3 protein: CASSQDRSGYGYTF
V gene: TRBV6-2/TRBV6-3; clone size: .; D gene: .; J gene: TRBJ2-7; CDR3 protein: CARRYEQYF